This T cell receptor (beta chain) derives from a study of blood T cell repertoires in COVID-19. The wider study: Specimens from acute and convalescent COVID-19 originated in the United States, Italy and Spain. Nucleic acid was either cDNA or gDNA, and it came from T cells, B-cell-depleted T cells, or PBMCs.

Original analysis: From reference gene primer amplification, estimates of nucleated cell counts were derived. Sequencing was performed with immunoSEQ multiplex PCR; in TCRdb, only in-frame clones are kept and a portion is missing. The D gene and trimming were derived from the DNA, and the V and J assignments and clone size from that table. The profile shows around 170,000 clones, around 77% of them singletons. Germline V lookup: CDR1 GTSNPN, CDR2 SVGIG (reference sequence). Losses at the gene ends were 3 bases for V and 8 bases for J; bases not matched to a gene: 9. The length of the CDR3 is 13 residues.

The specimen was peripheral blood. The rearrangement links TRBV30 to TRBJ1-1; 7 bases are a match to TRBD1. The source is a man aged 70-80 years with active or convalescent COVID-19. The CDR3, as DNA: TGTGCCTGGAGGTACCCGGACAGGCAAGAAGCTTTCTTT. Translated, it gives CAWRYPDRQEAFF.